Sequencing of this T cell receptor (beta chain) was carried out in a study of T cell responses to AZD1222 COVID-19 vaccine. Assay used: immunoSEQ multiplex PCR; TCRdb lists only in-frame clones, some missing. The data hold about 150,000 clones, with roughly nine tenths observed a single time. This receptor was identified in an adult in good health. The material sequenced was peripheral blood, taken on day 0 of AZD1222 vaccination.

The CDR3 reads CASSLVSGNTIYF. In nucleotides, the CDR3 is TGTGCCAGCAGCTTGGTCTCTGGAAACACCATATATTTT. The gene calls are TRBV5-6 and TRBJ1-3; D is ambiguous. V lost 0 bases and J 0 bases, leaving 1 base between the germline ends. This CDR3 has 13 amino acids. The germline CDR1 and CDR2 sequences are SGHDT and YYEEEE.